This TCR beta chain was obtained from a study of CD8 T cells in ankylosing spondylitis (dated by TCRdb to about 2017). With regard to the full study: The study set out to find disease-linked TCR variants by profiling T cell receptor beta repertoires in ankylosing spondylitis patients and healthy donors. The whole study cohort included some 100 healthy donors and some 27 ankylosing spondylitis patients. Peripheral blood was sampled, and synovial fluid was additionally collected from ankylosing spondylitis patients. General findings and caveats noted by the study authors: Some motif variants had previously been reported in the synovial fluid and blood of reactive arthritis patients, which suggests shared mechanisms of disease initiation. In peripheral blood, the disease-linked clones were found at relatively low frequencies and had a CD8+ phenotype. The disease-linked clones were reported to be significantly enriched in matched synovial fluid samples from ankylosing spondylitis patients. Blood from ankylosing spondylitis patients appeared to be characterized by a TCR beta motif made up of 8 or 9 highly homologous amino acid variants.

From the cysteine up to the phenylalanine, the CDR3 has a length of 16 residues. CDR3 DNA only is kept here, 48 bases in frame from base 1. The germline V gene supplies CDR1 MDHEN and CDR2 SYDVKM. V is pruned by 6 bases and J by 8 bases, leaving 13 bases of the junction without a gene match. This clonotype was observed many times. This clone's antigen is unknown. No much larger clonotype is one base removed from it; base qualities were not supplied. These reads were obtained on an Illumina HiSeq 2500. TCR beta libraries were prepared by quantitative 5'-RACE with molecular barcodes. On the authors' methods: A new computational method based on a probabilistic model of VDJ rearrangement was used to identify disease-linked TCR variants. In-frame beta chains were kept once TCRdb had trimmed the public reads at Q25 with fastp and called clones with MiXCR. Duplicate CDR3 protein sequences are folded into a single record with the most common DNA and genes. These V and J calls originate from TCRdb's pipeline instead of the authors' own analysis. Within this sample are approximately 240,000 distinct CDR3 sequences, with 20% to 30% of them counted one time only. Around 0.58% of the sample rests with the top ten.

The TCR was taken from a male donor with ankylosing spondylitis or in good health (not recorded which). Sequencing used blood, either unsorted or a sorted T cell fraction (not recorded which). Recombination linked TRBV28 to TRBJ2-2, and 9 bases in between align with TRBD1. For the CDR3, the sequence is CASSRKPGQGLGELFF. The DNA reads TGTGCCAGCAGCCGGAAGCCGGGACAGGGATTAGGGGAGCTGTTTTTT.